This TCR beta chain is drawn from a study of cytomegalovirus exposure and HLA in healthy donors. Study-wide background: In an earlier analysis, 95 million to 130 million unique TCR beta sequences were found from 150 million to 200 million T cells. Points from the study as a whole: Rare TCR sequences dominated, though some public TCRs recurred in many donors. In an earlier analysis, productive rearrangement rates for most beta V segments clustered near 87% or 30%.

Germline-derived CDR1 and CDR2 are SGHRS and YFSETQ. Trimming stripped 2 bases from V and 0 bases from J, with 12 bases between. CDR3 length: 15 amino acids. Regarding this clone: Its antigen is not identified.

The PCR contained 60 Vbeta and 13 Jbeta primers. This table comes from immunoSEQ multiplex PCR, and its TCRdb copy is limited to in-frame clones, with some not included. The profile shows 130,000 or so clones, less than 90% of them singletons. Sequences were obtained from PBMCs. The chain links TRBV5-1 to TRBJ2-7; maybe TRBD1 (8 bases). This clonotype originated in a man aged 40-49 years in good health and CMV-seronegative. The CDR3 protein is CASSFGGTGSYEQYF. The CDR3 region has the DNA TGCGCCAGCAGCTTCGGGGGGACAGGCTCCTACGAGCAGTACTTC.